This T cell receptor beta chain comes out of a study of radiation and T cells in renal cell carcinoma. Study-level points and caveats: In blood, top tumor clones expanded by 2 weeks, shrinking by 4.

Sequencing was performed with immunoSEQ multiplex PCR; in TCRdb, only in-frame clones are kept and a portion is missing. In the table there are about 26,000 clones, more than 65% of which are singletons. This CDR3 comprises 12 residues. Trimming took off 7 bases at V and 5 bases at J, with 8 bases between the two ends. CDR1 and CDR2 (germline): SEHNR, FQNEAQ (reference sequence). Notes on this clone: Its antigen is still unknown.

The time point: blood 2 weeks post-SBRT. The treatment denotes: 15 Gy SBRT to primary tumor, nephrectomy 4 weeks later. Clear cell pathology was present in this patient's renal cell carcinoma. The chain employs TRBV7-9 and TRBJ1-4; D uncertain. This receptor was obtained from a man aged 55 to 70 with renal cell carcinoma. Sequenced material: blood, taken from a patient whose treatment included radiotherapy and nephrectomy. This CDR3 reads CASTQANEKLFF. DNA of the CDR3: TGTGCCAGCACGCAGGCAAATGAAAAACTGTTTTTT.